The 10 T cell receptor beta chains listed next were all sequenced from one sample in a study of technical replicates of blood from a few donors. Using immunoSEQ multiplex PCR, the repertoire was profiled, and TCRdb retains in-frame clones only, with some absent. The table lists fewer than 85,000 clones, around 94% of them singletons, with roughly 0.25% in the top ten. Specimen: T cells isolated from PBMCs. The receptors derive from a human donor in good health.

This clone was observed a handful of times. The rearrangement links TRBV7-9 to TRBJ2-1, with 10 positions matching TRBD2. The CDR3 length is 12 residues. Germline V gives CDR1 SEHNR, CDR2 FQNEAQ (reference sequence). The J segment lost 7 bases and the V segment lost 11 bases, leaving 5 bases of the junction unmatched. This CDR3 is CASGTSANEQFF. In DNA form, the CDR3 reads TGTGCCTCCGGGACTAGCGCAAATGAGCAGTTCTTC.

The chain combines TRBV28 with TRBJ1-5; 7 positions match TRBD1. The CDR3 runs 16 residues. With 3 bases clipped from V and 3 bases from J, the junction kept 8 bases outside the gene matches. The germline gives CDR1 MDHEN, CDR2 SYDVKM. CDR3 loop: CASSFVLGQYNQPQHF. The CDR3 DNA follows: TGTGCCAGCAGTTTTGTGTTGGGACAGTACAATCAGCCCCAGCATTTT.

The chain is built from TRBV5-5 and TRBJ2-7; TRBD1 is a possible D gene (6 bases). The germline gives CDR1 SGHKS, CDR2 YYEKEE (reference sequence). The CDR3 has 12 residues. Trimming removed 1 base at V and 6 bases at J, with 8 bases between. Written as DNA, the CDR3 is TGTGCCAGCAGCTTGCCAGGGGCCGAGCAGTACTTC. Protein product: CASSLPGAEQYF. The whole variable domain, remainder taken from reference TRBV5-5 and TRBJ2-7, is DAGVTQSPTHLIKTRGQQVTLRCSPISGHKSVSWYQQVLGQGPQFIFQYYEKEERGRGNFPDRFSARQFPNYSSELNVNALLLGDSALYLCASSLPGAEQYFGPGTRLTVT.

DNA of the CDR3: TGTGCCAGCAGCGTAGAGGGACACTCGAACACTGAAGCTTTCTTT. Residues: CASSVEGHSNTEAFF. The chain employs TRBV9 and TRBJ1-1; maybe TRBD1 (6 bases). V was trimmed by 0 bases and J by 1 base, leaving 10 bases between them. Per the germline V gene, CDR1 is SGDLS and CDR2 is YYNGEE. The length of the CDR3 is 15 residues.

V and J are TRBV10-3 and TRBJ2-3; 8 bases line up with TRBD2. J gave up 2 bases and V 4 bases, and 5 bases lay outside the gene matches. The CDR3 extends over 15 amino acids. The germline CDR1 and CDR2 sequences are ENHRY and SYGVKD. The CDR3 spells CAISGTSGLTDTQYF. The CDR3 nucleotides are TGTGCCATCAGTGGAACTAGCGGCCTCACAGATACGCAGTATTTT.

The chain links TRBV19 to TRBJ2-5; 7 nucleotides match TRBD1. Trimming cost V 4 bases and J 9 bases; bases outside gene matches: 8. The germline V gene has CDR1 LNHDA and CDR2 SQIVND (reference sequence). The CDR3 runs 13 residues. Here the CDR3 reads CASSTRQGWAQYF. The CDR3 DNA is TGTGCCAGTAGTACCAGACAGGGATGGGCCCAGTACTTC.

The CDR3, as DNA: TGTGCCAGCAATCACGGGGGGGGCAATCAGCCCCAGCATTTT. This codes for CASNHGGGNQPQHF. J is TRBJ1-5 and V is TRBV6-6, with a possible D match to TRBD1 (5 bases). Germline lookup yields CDR1 MNHNY and CDR2 SVGAGI (reference sequence). Trimming took 7 bases from V and 2 from J, leaving 12 bases between them. The CDR3 has 14 amino acids.

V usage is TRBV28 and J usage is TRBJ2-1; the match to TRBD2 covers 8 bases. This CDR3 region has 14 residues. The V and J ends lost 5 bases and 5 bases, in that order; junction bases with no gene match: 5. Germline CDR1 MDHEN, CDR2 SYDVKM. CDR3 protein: CASSIGGVNNEQFF. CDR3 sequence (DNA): TGTGCCAGCAGTATCGGGGGGGTTAACAATGAGCAGTTCTTC.

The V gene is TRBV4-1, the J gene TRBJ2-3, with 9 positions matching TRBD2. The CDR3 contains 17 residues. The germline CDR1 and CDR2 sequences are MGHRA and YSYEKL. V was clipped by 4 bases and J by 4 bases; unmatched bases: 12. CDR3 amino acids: CASSPVASGTYPDTQYF. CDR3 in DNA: TGCGCCAGCAGCCCCGTCGCTAGCGGGACCTACCCAGATACGCAGTATTTT.

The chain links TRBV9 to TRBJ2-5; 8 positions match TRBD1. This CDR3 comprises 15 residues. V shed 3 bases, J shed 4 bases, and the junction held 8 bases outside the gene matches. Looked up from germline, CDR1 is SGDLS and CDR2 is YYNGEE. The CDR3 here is CASSDRTGFRETQYF. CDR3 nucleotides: TGTGCCAGCAGCGACCGGACAGGGTTCCGAGAGACCCAGTACTTC.